Following are 22 T cell receptor beta chains from one sample sequenced in a study of T cells after yellow fever vaccination. One entry per CDR3 protein results from TCRdb running MiXCR on the 5' RACE reads. The profile shows some 110,000 distinct CDR3 sequences, 8% to 9.5% of them singletons. The material sequenced was CD8+ T cells sorted from PBMCs, taken 45 days after the yellow fever booster vaccination. Receptors were obtained from a man aged 30-40 years who received the YFV17D yellow fever vaccine.

At least ten counts were recorded for this clonotype. The chain employs TRBV25-1 and TRBJ2-2; 7 nucleotides agree with TRBD1. The germline V gene encodes CDR1 MGHDK and CDR2 SYGVNS. V shed 3 bases and J 4 bases; nucleotides not matched to a gene: 5. The CDR3 length is 15 residues. CDR3 loop: CASSEGTASTGELFF. CDR3 nucleotides: TGTGCCAGCAGTGAGGGGACAGCATCCACCGGGGAGCTGTTTTTT.

As to this clonotype: Being one base from a much bigger clone, this may be a read error. CDR3 residues: CATLGAGPRGDTEYF. DNA of the CDR3: TGTGCCACTCTCGGGGCGGGACCCAGGGGAGATACGGAGTATTTT. The chain combines TRBV15 with TRBJ2-3, with D perhaps matching TRBD1 or TRBD2 (6 bases each). The CDR3 spans 15 residues. Germline V gene lookup returns CDR1 LNHNV and CDR2 YYDKDF (reference sequence).

This clonotype occurred many times. The chain combines TRBV7-6 with TRBJ2-3; D might be TRBD2 (6 bases). The CDR3 covers 15 residues. Germline lookup yields CDR1 SGHVS and CDR2 FNYEAQ. The V and J ends lost 2 bases and 2 bases respectively, with 11 bases between them. The CDR3 spells CASSLSLAFTDTQYF. Here the CDR3 DNA reads TGTGCCAGCAGCTTAAGTCTAGCGTTCACAGATACGCAGTATTTT.

V gene TRBV20-1 combines with J gene TRBJ2-5, with unresolved D. The CDR3 consists of 12 residues. Trimming pared 4 bases from V and 5 bases from J, leaving 11 bases between. The V gene's germline CDR1 is DFQATT and CDR2 SNEGSKA (reference sequence). CDR3 loop: CSAIDSRETQYF. DNA of the CDR3: TGCAGTGCTATAGACTCACGGGAGACCCAGTACTTC.

This clonotype came up a few times. The CDR3: CASSPRRGTIYGYTF. In DNA form, the CDR3 reads TGTGCCAGCAGCCCACGGCGTGGGACAATCTATGGCTACACCTTC. The gene calls are TRBV7-2 and TRBJ1-2, with a possible D match to TRBD1 (6 bases). Trimming removed 5 bases from V and 4 bases from J, with 17 bases in between. The CDR3 has 15 residues. From germline, CDR1 is SGHTA and CDR2 FQGNSA.

This clonotype was recorded at least ten times. V gene TRBV2 combines with J gene TRBJ1-4; TRBD1 matches at 7 bases. CDR1 is SNHLY, CDR2 FYNNEI, per germline. This CDR3 spans 12 amino acids. The trim removed 11 bases at V and 5 bases at J, leaving 5 bases unmatched. The CDR3 reads CARGTDNEKLFF. In nucleotides, the CDR3 is TGTGCCCGGGGGACAGACAATGAAAAACTGTTTTTT.

DNA of the CDR3: TGTGCCACCAGCAGAGATCCAGGGGGCGCGAAGACCCAGTACTTC. Protein product: CATSRDPGGAKTQYF. The chain combines TRBV15 with TRBJ2-5, with 8 bases identical to TRBD1. The trim removed 0 bases at V and 6 bases at J, leaving 6 bases unmatched. Germline V gene data show CDR1 as LNHNV and CDR2 as YYDKDF (reference sequence). The CDR3 extends over 15 amino acids.

This clonotype was found a few times. The rearrangement links TRBV4-2 to TRBJ1-2; 10 bases map to TRBD1. The CDR3 loop spans 15 amino acids. V lost 4 bases, J lost 3 bases, and 5 bases stayed unmatched. Germline CDR1 is LGHNA and CDR2 is YNFKEQ. The DNA of the CDR3 is TGTGCCAGCAGCCCGACAGGGGGCAGCGACTATGGCTACACCTTC. Residues: CASSPTGGSDYGYTF.

The rearrangement uses TRBV6-2 or TRBV6-3 and TRBJ2-1; TRBD2 matches at 14 bases. CDR3 size: 13 residues. Looked up from germline, CDR1 is MNHEY and CDR2 is SVGEGT. V dropped 8 bases and J dropped 10; count of bases not matched to a gene: 4. CDR3 nucleotides: TGTGCCAGCGGGACTAGCGGGAGTGGCGAGCAGTTCTTC. It encodes CASGTSGSGEQFF.

The table lists this clonotype with many counts. The chain has TRBV6-1 and TRBJ2-3, with 7 positions matching TRBD2. J lost 8 bases, V lost 5 bases, and 13 bases had no gene match. The CDR3 is 15 residues long. Germline V lookup: CDR1 MNHNS, CDR2 SASEGT. CDR3 sequence (DNA): TGTGCCAGCAGTCGAGAGCATCCCTCGGGGGGTACGCAGTATTTT. It yields the protein CASSREHPSGGTQYF.

Ten or more counts support this clonotype. The V and J genes are TRBV20-1 and TRBJ2-7, with 9 bases that match TRBD2. Per the germline V gene, CDR1 is DFQATT and CDR2 is SNEGSKA (reference sequence). The ends lost 2 bases at V and 2 bases at J; junction bases unmatched: 7. The CDR3 covers 15 residues. In nucleotides, the CDR3 is TGCAGTGCTAGATTTAGCGGGAGAGGTGCCTACGAGCAGTACTTC. It encodes CSARFSGRGAYEQYF.

This clonotype was seen repeatedly, ten times or more. The chain carries TRBV19 and TRBJ2-1; no reliable D call. The V gene's germline CDR1 is LNHDA and CDR2 SQIVND (reference sequence). Trimming stripped 4 bases from V and 1 base from J, with 11 bases between. There are 15 residues in the CDR3. CDR3 nucleotide sequence: TGTGCCAGTAGTAGGGTCCTATATTCCTACAATGAGCAGTTCTTC. Translation: CASSRVLYSYNEQFF.

In its sample, this clonotype was seen many times. The rearrangement links TRBV20-1 to TRBJ2-1, with D possibly matching TRBD2 (6 bases). The germline CDR1 and CDR2 sequences are DFQATT and SNEGSKA (reference sequence). CDR3 size: 13 residues. V was cut by 6 bases and J by 8 bases, with 17 bases left in between. The CDR3 is CSAARDSEDEQFF. As DNA, the CDR3 is TGCAGTGCCGCGAGGGACTCCGAGGATGAGCAGTTCTTC.

The rearrangement links TRBV7-9 to TRBJ2-7; no clear D gene. Germline CDR1 reads SEHNR; CDR2 reads FQNEAQ (reference sequence). V gave up 5 bases and J gave up 6 bases, with 17 bases separating them. The CDR3 runs 14 residues. The CDR3 spells CASSPTGLFTEQYF. In DNA, the CDR3 is TGTGCCAGCAGCCCTACCGGGCTTTTCACCGAGCAGTACTTC.

This clonotype was seen repeatedly, ten times or more. V and J are TRBV24-1 and TRBJ2-1; perhaps D is TRBD1 or TRBD2 (5 bases each). Germline values: CDR1 KGHDR, CDR2 SFDVKD. CDR3 size: 15 residues. V lost 6 bases to trimming and J lost 6 bases, with 17 bases between them. The CDR3 spells CATSPPRDQGNEQFF. In DNA, the CDR3 is TGTGCCACCAGTCCACCTCGGGACCAAGGCAATGAGCAGTTCTTC.

This chain joins TRBV4-2 and TRBJ2-7, with a tentative D call TRBD1 (6 bases). Germline CDR1 reads LGHNA; CDR2 reads YNFKEQ. Trimming shortened V by 0 bases and J by 6 bases, and 12 bases separated the two germline ends. This CDR3 is built from 14 residues. CDR3 nucleotide sequence: TGTGCCAGCAGCCAAGATCGGGCAGGGGTCGAGCAGTACTTC. Translating gives CASSQDRAGVEQYF.

At least ten counts were recorded for this clonotype. V and J are TRBV27 and TRBJ1-2; 9 positions agree with TRBD1. Germline CDR1 and CDR2: MNHEY and SMNVEV (reference sequence). This CDR3 comprises 13 residues. With V trimmed by 5 bases and J by 7 bases, 5 bases remained unmatched. CDR3: CASSQGTGFGYTF. CDR3 in DNA: TGTGCCAGCAGTCAGGGGACAGGGTTTGGCTACACCTTC.

Ten or more counts support this clonotype. V gene TRBV12-3 or TRBV12-4 combines with J gene TRBJ2-1, with 7 bases lining up with TRBD2. The CDR3 has 12 amino acids. In DNA form, the CDR3 reads TGTGCAGCGGGGCCTTCCTACAATGAGCAGTTCTTC. It translates to CAAGPSYNEQFF.

This clonotype was seen only a few times. In DNA, the CDR3 is TGTGCCAGCAGCCTGAGCGGGGGGGGATCCTACGAGCAGTACTTC. This encodes CASSLSGGGSYEQYF. This chain uses TRBV7-2 with TRBJ2-7, with 10 bases aligning to TRBD2. The CDR3 runs to 15 residues. The V and J ends lost 5 bases and 1 base, in that order; junction bases with no gene match: 5. Germline loops: CDR1 SGHTA, CDR2 FQGNSA.

This clonotype was found once. A single base separates this from a much larger clone, so it may be a read error. V is TRBV20-1 and J is TRBJ2-2; no definite D call. The CDR3 runs to 14 residues. The V end lost 6 bases, the J end lost 0 bases, and 11 bases lay between the germline ends. Germline V gene lookup returns CDR1 DFQATT and CDR2 SNEGSKA (reference sequence). The chain's CDR3 is CSAKENPNTGELFF. CDR3 DNA: TGCAGTGCCAAAGAGAACCCGAACACCGGGGAGCTGTTTTTT.

This clonotype occurred a few times. This rearrangement joins TRBV3-1 to TRBJ2-5; 8 bases agree with TRBD2. V gave up 3 bases and J gave up 5 bases; unmatched junction bases: 11. Per germline, CDR1 LGHDT and CDR2 YNNKEL (reference sequence). This CDR3 has 16 amino acids. The CDR3 here is CASSHSREAPRETQYF. CDR3 nucleotides: TGTGCCAGCAGCCATTCGCGGGAGGCCCCCAGGGAGACCCAGTACTTC.

This clonotype was picked up many times. The V gene is TRBV20-1, the J gene TRBJ2-1, with 10 bases matching TRBD2. This CDR3 region has 15 residues. Per germline, CDR1 DFQATT and CDR2 SNEGSKA (reference sequence). After removal of 5 bases from V and 2 bases from J, the junction contained 6 bases not matched to a gene. The CDR3 sequence is CSAPGGLATYNEQFF. The CDR3 bases are TGCAGTGCTCCGGGGGGACTAGCGACCTACAATGAGCAGTTCTTC.